This T cell receptor (beta chain) is drawn from a study of blood T cell repertoires in COVID-19. Study at large: Material from acute and convalescent COVID-19 was sourced from the United States, Italy and Spain. PBMCs, B-cell-depleted T cells, or T cells were the source of the cDNA or gDNA that made up the material.

Authors' data handling: Researchers report that nucleated cell counts were estimated from reference gene primer amplification. The data were produced by immunoSEQ multiplex PCR, yet TCRdb's version contains in-frame clones alone and is incomplete. The V and J calls and clone size are taken from that table; D and trimming were inferred from the DNA. The sample has about 100,000 clones, approximately 87% seen once. This CDR3 is built from 15 residues. The germline gives CDR1 SGHRS, CDR2 YFSETQ. The trim removed 6 bases at V and 0 bases at J, leaving 6 bases unmatched. The TCR comes from a woman younger than 45 with acute or convalescent COVID-19. This chain connects TRBV5-1 to TRBJ2-3; TRBD2 aligns across 8 bases. What was sequenced was peripheral blood. CDR3 nucleotides: TGCGCCAGCAATCGGGAGGGACTCAGCACAGATACGCAGTATTTT. It translates to CASNREGLSTDTQYF.